The T cell receptor (beta chain) under discussion was sequenced for a study of blood T cell repertoires in COVID-19 (dated by TCRdb to between 2020 and 2021). The study in broad terms: The collaborator samples originated in the United States, Italy and Spain and spanned the acute and convalescent phases of COVID-19. The prospective study material was composed of cDNA or gDNA derived from T cells, B-cell-depleted T cells, or PBMCs. The dataset comprised deeply sampled blood TCRbeta repertoires from subjects exposed to, actively infected with, or recovered from COVID-19. The repertoires were made available in a free public database intended to serve as a resource for research on the immune response to SARS-CoV-2. Samples came from the ongoing ImmuneRACE study (first 160 participants) plus 1,254 subjects from 6 global collaborators. Nearly every sample came with metadata listing a de-identified subject ID, COVID-19 status, age in years and sex. HLA class I and class II types, where available, came from metadata supplied by the sample provider rather than from assay-based typing.

TCRbeta CDR3 regions were amplified from genomic DNA using the immunoSEQ Assay, a bias-controlled multiplex PCR. Regarding the original processing steps: The number of nucleated cells in each sample was estimated from the amplification of reference gene primers within the assay. To quantify the absolute abundance of each unique TCRbeta CDR3 rearrangement, sequence reads were collapsed and filtered. For each sample, productive Simpson clonality was calculated as the square root of Simpson's diversity index across productive rearrangements. The source is immuneACCESS, and TCRdb retained only in-frame sequences with V and J called. Part of the clones is not carried over; for the studies checked, unresolved V genes explain less than half of this, and the remainder is unexplained. From that table come the V and J calls and clone size; the DNA was used to work out D and trimming. For this sample there are about 220,000 clones; about 86% appear just once. More than 2.5% of the sample is taken by the ten largest.

About this clone: Its antigen target is currently unknown. Per-base quality was not reported, and no clone a single base away is much larger than it.

Another Seattle source contributed samples from volunteer blood donors who had recovered from COVID-19. Collaborating institutions collected whole blood in K2EDTA tubes following their own protocols. For TCRbeta analysis, collaborators shipped samples as frozen whole blood, isolated PBMCs, or DNA extracted from either of those sample types. Per the germline V gene, MNHEY is the CDR1 and SVGAGI is the CDR2. A distance of 12 bases separates the germline ends of V and J, which lose 7 bases and 3 bases respectively. There are 13 amino acids in the CDR3, from cysteine to phenylalanine inclusive. Only the CDR3 DNA is retained, 39 bases long and in frame from the first base. The paper as a whole reports these results and caveats: The amount of clinical and demographic metadata varied by source and participant and was provided uncurated.

Sequencing was carried out using peripheral blood. Recombination linked TRBV6-5 to TRBJ2-5; the D gene is perhaps TRBD2, from 6 matching bases. This sequence originates from a woman in her thirties who had recovered from COVID-19. CDR3 region: CASTPWTKETQYF. The DNA sequence is given as TGTGCCAGCACCCCCTGGACTAAAGAGACCCAGTACTTC.